These 28 T cell receptor beta chains were sequenced from one sample in a study of CD8 T cells in Susac syndrome. Random hexamers were used to reverse transcribe the RNA input (about 0.45 to 1 ug). TCRdb reanalysed the immunoSEQ multiplex PCR reads using MiXCR and keeps one entry per CDR3 protein. The profile covers about 210,000 distinct CDR3 sequences, with roughly 95% appearing a single time and about 0.094% taken by the ten largest. Sequenced: CD4+ T cells from PBMCs. Every receptor here comes from a human donor in good health.

The CDR3 region is CATSRVGDSNSPLHF. CDR3 in DNA: TGTGCCACCAGCAGAGTCGGGGACAGCAATTCACCCCTCCACTTT. V is TRBV15 and J is TRBJ1-6; 7 nucleotides line up with TRBD1. V lost 1 base, J lost 7 bases, and 4 bases stayed unmatched. Germline V gene lookup returns CDR1 LNHNV and CDR2 YYDKDF (reference sequence). This CDR3 comprises 15 residues.

J is TRBJ2-2 and V is TRBV7-2; weak D call: TRBD1 (6 bases). Germline V gene data show CDR1 as SGHTA and CDR2 as FQGNSA. Trimming removed 5 bases at V and 3 bases at J, with 10 bases between. The CDR3 runs 14 residues. CDR3 protein: CASSAGQYTGELFF. The DNA for the CDR3 is TGTGCCAGCAGCGCCGGACAGTACACCGGGGAGCTGTTTTTT.

The genes are TRBV18 and TRBJ1-6; D is ambiguous. The CDR3 runs to 15 residues. Trimming took 0 bases from V and 6 from J, leaving 9 bases between them. In germline, CDR1 is KGHSH, CDR2 LQKENI. Here the CDR3 DNA reads TGTGCCAGCTCACCACCGGGCCCCACTAATTCACCCCTCCACTTT. This gives the protein CASSPPGPTNSPLHF.

The CDR3 here is CASAVARGPILFF. The CDR3, as DNA: TGTGCCAGCGCCGTAGCCCGCGGACCCATCCTTTTCTTC. The chain links TRBV27 to TRBJ2-1; D gene ambiguous. Germline V lookup: CDR1 MNHEY, CDR2 SMNVEV (reference sequence). The length of the CDR3 is 13 residues. Between the trimmed V and J ends, which lost 8 bases and 16 bases, there was a span of 24 bases.

V gene TRBV29-1 combines with J gene TRBJ2-4; either TRBD1 or TRBD2 may supply D (5 bases each). This CDR3 comprises 13 residues. The V and J ends lost 6 bases and 5 bases respectively, with 14 bases between them. Per the germline V gene, CDR1 is SQVTM and CDR2 is ANQGSEA. The CDR3: CSVFPGRQNIQYF. CDR3 DNA: TGCAGCGTGTTCCCGGGACGCCAAAACATTCAGTACTTC.

The rearrangement links TRBV27 to TRBJ2-4, with D hard to call. Germline assignment: CDR1 MNHEY and CDR2 SMNVEV (reference sequence). This CDR3 region has 13 residues. V lost 7 bases to trimming and J lost 4 bases, with 11 bases between them. CDR3 DNA: TGTGCCAGCATGACCGACGGTAAAAACATTCAGTACTTC. Its protein product is CASMTDGKNIQYF.

The rearrangement joins TRBV4-3 to TRBJ2-2; possibly TRBD1 for D (6 bases). Germline CDR1 LGHNA, CDR2 YSLEER. The CDR3 covers 14 residues. Trimming shortened V by 1 base and J by 7 bases, and 10 bases separated the two germline ends. DNA for the CDR3: TGCGCCAGCAGCCAAGTAACAGGGAGCGGGGAGCTGTTTTTT. It specifies CASSQVTGSGELFF.

The chain uses TRBV29-1 and TRBJ2-3; D remains unclear. V lost 3 bases, J lost 4 bases, and 11 bases lay in between. Per germline, CDR1 SQVTM and CDR2 ANQGSEA. CDR3 length equals 13 residues. CDR3 coding DNA: TGCAGCGTTGATTGGCATGACTCAGATACGCAGTATTTT. Its protein product is CSVDWHDSDTQYF.

The chain uses TRBV7-2 and TRBJ2-3, with D maybe TRBD1 (6 bases). V was shortened by 4 bases and J by 4 bases, with 12 bases between the two germline ends. CDR1 and CDR2 (germline): SGHTA, FQGNSA. This CDR3 comprises 14 residues. The DNA of the CDR3 is TGTGCCAGCAGCTCGAACACAGGGTCAGATACGCAGTATTTT. Protein product: CASSSNTGSDTQYF.

The rearrangement joins TRBV3-1 to TRBJ2-6, with D unclear. Trimming took off 0 bases at V and 11 bases at J, with 14 bases between the two ends. Germline assignment: CDR1 LGHDT and CDR2 YNNKEL (reference sequence). The CDR3 has 15 amino acids. CDR3 DNA sequence: TGTGCCAGCAGCCAAGATCTTTCCCGTTTGGACGTCCTGACTTTC. Translation gives CASSQDLSRLDVLTF.

This chain joins TRBV28 and TRBJ2-6; D is possibly TRBD2 (6 bases). Trimming removed 1 base from V and 2 bases from J, with 6 bases in between. CDR1 and CDR2 (germline): MDHEN, SYDVKM. The CDR3 contains 15 residues. CDR3 in amino acids: CASSLSGAGANVLTF. The CDR3 DNA reads as TGTGCCAGCAGTTTATCGGGGGCTGGGGCCAACGTCCTGACTTTC.

V gene TRBV7-2 combines with J gene TRBJ2-1; D remains unclear. The CDR3 extends over 12 amino acids. Trimming shortened V by 3 bases and J by 12 bases, and 12 bases separated the two germline ends. The germline gives CDR1 SGHTA, CDR2 FQGNSA. The CDR3 DNA reads as TGTGCCAGCAGCTTTGAGTTGCTACGGCAGTTCTTC. This translates into CASSFELLRQFF.

The rearrangement uses TRBV6-2 or TRBV6-3 and TRBJ2-5; 10 nucleotides align to TRBD1. The CDR3 totals 16 residues. Germline V gives CDR1 MNHEY, CDR2 SVGEGT. V shed 6 bases, J shed 6 bases, and the junction held 13 bases outside the gene matches. The CDR3 DNA follows: TGTGCCAGCAGACCGTCTGGGACAGGGGTCGGGCAGACCCAGTACTTC. Protein sequence: CASRPSGTGVGQTQYF.

The chain has TRBV7-9 and TRBJ1-6; 8 positions agree with TRBD1. The CDR3 runs 13 residues. The trim removed 7 bases at V and 7 bases at J, leaving 3 bases unmatched. Germline CDR1 and CDR2: SEHNR and FQNEAQ (reference sequence). DNA of the CDR3: TGTGCCAGCAAACGGACAGGGAATTCACCCCTCCACTTT. Translated, it gives CASKRTGNSPLHF.

This chain links TRBV10-3 with TRBJ1-2; the match to TRBD1 covers 7 bases. The CDR3 has 13 amino acids. Trimming at V came to 6 bases and at J to 5 bases, leaving 6 bases not matched to a gene. CDR1 ENHRY and CDR2 SYGVKD come from the germline V gene. CDR3 DNA sequence: TGTGCCATCAGCGACAGGGAGGCTTATGGCTACACCTTC. Translation gives CAISDREAYGYTF.

The chain couples TRBV29-1 to TRBJ1-2; no firm D call. Germline assignment: CDR1 SQVTM and CDR2 ANQGSEA. CDR3 length: 13 amino acids. Trimming took 1 base from V and 4 from J, leaving 10 bases between them. The CDR3 spells CSVEGGRLYGYTF. The CDR3 DNA reads as TGCAGCGTTGAAGGAGGGCGGCTCTATGGCTACACCTTC. The full variable domain, rest sourced from reference TRBV29-1 and TRBJ1-2, is SAVISQKPSRDICQRGTSLTIQCQVDSQVTMMFWYRQQPGQSLTLIATANQGSEATYESGFVIDKFPISRPNLTFSTLTVSNMSPEDSSIYLCSVEGGRLYGYTFGSGTRLTVV.

The chain links TRBV7-2 to TRBJ2-5, with D possibly being TRBD1 (5 bases). The length of the CDR3 is 13 residues. Germline V gene sequence: CDR1 SGHTA, CDR2 FQGNSA. The V and J ends lost 1 base and 5 bases respectively, with 8 bases between them. This CDR3 reads CASSLEHRETQYF. CDR3 DNA sequence: TGTGCCAGCAGCTTAGAACACAGGGAGACCCAGTACTTC.

This clonotype was recorded a few times. The chain employs TRBV29-1 and TRBJ2-3; a possible D gene is TRBD1 (5 bases). The CDR3 is 11 amino acids. Germline-derived CDR1 and CDR2 are SQVTM and ANQGSEA. The CDR3 DNA reads TGCAGTGTAGGGGGCACAGATACGCAGTATTTT. This sequence encodes CSVGGTDTQYF.

This clonotype has just one count. The chain is built from TRBV29-1 and TRBJ1-4, with a possible D match to TRBD1 (6 bases). V lost 6 bases, J lost 8 bases, and 19 bases lay in between. From germline, CDR1 is SQVTM and CDR2 ANQGSEA. This CDR3 is 14 amino acids long. CDR3 coding DNA: TGCAGCGTGGGAAGGGGGGGGACGGTCGAAAAACTGTTTTTT. It encodes CSVGRGGTVEKLFF.

This rearrangement joins TRBV28 to TRBJ2-5; perhaps TRBD1 as D (6 bases). Looked up from germline, CDR1 is MDHEN and CDR2 is SYDVKM. This CDR3 is built from 14 residues. The V gene lost 3 bases and the J gene lost 7 bases, with 15 bases spanning the gap. This chain's CDR3 is CASSFRDTPGTQYF. Written as DNA, the CDR3 is TGTGCCAGCAGTTTCCGGGACACCCCAGGGACCCAGTACTTC.

CDR3 loop: CAWSLGDLGLFF. In DNA, the CDR3 is TGTGCCTGGAGTTTGGGGGACCTAGGGCTGTTTTTT. The chain has TRBV30 and TRBJ1-4; possibly TRBD1 for D (5 bases). Deletions cut 2 bases from V and 14 bases from J, with 15 bases between. CDR1 and CDR2 (germline): GTSNPN, SVGIG (reference sequence). The length of the CDR3 is 12 residues. The complete variable domain, with remaining parts taken from reference TRBV30 and TRBJ1-4, reads SQTIHQWPATLVQPVGSPLSLECTVEGTSNPNLYWYRQAAGRGLQLLFYSVGIGQISSEVPQNLSASRPQDRQFILSSKKLLLSDSGFYLCAWSLGDLGLFFGSGTQLSVL.

This clonotype has a single count. The DNA of the CDR3 is TGTGCCAGCAGTTCGACAGGGGGCGGTAAAGGTGAAGCTTTCTTT. It encodes CASSSTGGGKGEAFF. The chain recombines TRBV27 with TRBJ1-1, with 10 bases that match TRBD1. The CDR3 is 15 residues long. V lost 4 bases to trimming and J lost 7 bases; unmatched junction nucleotides: 9. Germline V gene sequence: CDR1 MNHEY, CDR2 SMNVEV (reference sequence).

This clonotype has a single count. The chain has TRBV29-1 and TRBJ1-2; no definite D call. V was clipped by 3 bases and J by 4 bases, with 9 bases between them. This CDR3 has 12 amino acids. The germline CDR1 and CDR2 sequences are SQVTM and ANQGSEA. This chain's CDR3 is CSVDLSSYGYTF. The CDR3 bases are TGCAGCGTTGATTTATCCTCCTATGGCTACACCTTC.

This chain uses TRBV20-1 with TRBJ2-4; 9 positions agree with TRBD2. Per germline, CDR1 DFQATT and CDR2 SNEGSKA (reference sequence). Unmatched junction bases numbered 5, after V lost 5 bases and J lost 9 bases. The CDR3 loop spans 12 amino acids. CDR3 sequence reads: CSARTSVGIQYF. CDR3 DNA: TGCAGTGCTCGGACTAGCGTCGGCATTCAGTACTTC.

J is TRBJ2-5 and V is TRBV6-5; D remains unclear. Germline V lookup: CDR1 MNHEY, CDR2 SVGAGI. This CDR3 contains 13 residues. V was shortened by 5 bases and J by 2 bases, with 9 bases between the two germline ends. The CDR3 nucleotides read TGTGCCAGCAGTGGATCTCTGCAAGAGACCCAGTACTTC. Translation: CASSGSLQETQYF.

The rearrangement links TRBV25-1 to TRBJ2-3; no firm D call. The germline V gene encodes CDR1 MGHDK and CDR2 SYGVNS. The CDR3 extends over 13 amino acids. V lost 2 bases and J lost 5, with 8 bases in between. The CDR3 DNA is TGTGCCAGCAGTGAAGATGTCAAAGATACGCAGTATTTT. Translated, it gives CASSEDVKDTQYF.

This clonotype was detected once. The chain recombines TRBV4-3 with TRBJ1-1; D unresolved. The CDR3 length is 14 residues. Trimming took 4 bases from V and 5 from J, leaving 14 bases between them. CDR1 and CDR2 (germline): LGHNA, YSLEER. The CDR3 is CASSLSPGRTEAFF. CDR3 in DNA: TGCGCCAGCAGCCTAAGCCCCGGGAGGACTGAAGCTTTCTTT.

The J gene is TRBJ1-2, the V gene TRBV12-3 or TRBV12-4; 7 bases line up with TRBD1. V lost 5 bases, J lost 6 bases, and 9 bases stayed unmatched. The CDR3 is made up of 14 amino acids. The CDR3 DNA follows: TGTGCCAGCAGTCGAGGTTCCACAGGGGATGGCTACACCTTC. This translates into CASSRGSTGDGYTF.